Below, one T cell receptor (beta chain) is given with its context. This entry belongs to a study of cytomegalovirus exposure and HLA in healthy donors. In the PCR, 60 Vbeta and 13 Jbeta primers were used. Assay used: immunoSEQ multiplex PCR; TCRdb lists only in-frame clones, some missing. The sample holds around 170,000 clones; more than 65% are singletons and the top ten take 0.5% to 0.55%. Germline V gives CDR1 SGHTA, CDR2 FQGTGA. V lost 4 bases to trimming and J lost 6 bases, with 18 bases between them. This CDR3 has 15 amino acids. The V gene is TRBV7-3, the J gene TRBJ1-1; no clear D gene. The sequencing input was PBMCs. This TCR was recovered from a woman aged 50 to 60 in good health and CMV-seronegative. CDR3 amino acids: CASSSSGGANAEAFF. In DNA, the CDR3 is TGTGCCAGCAGCTCCTCCGGTGGTGCCAACGCTGAAGCTTTCTTT.